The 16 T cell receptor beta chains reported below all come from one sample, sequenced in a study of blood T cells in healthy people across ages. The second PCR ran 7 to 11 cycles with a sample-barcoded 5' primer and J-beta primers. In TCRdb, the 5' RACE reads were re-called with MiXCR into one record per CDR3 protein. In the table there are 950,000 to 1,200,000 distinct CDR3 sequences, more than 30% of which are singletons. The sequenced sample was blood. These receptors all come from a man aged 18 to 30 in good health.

The CDR3 coding sequence is TGTGCCAGGACTAAGATCCGACAGGGTAGTCAGCCCCAGCATTTT. Encoded protein: CARTKIRQGSQPQHF. The chain joins TRBV6-4 to TRBJ1-5, with 7 positions matching TRBD1. V dropped 9 bases and J dropped 6; count of bases not matched to a gene: 14. The CDR3 contains 15 residues. Germline-derived CDR1 and CDR2 are MRHNA and SNTAGT.

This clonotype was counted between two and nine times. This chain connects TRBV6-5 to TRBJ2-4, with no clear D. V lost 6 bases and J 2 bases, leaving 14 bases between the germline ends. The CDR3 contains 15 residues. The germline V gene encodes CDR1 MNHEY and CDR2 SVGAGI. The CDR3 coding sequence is TGTGCCAGCAGCAACCCATCACGGTCCAAAAACATTCAGTACTTC. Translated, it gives CASSNPSRSKNIQYF.

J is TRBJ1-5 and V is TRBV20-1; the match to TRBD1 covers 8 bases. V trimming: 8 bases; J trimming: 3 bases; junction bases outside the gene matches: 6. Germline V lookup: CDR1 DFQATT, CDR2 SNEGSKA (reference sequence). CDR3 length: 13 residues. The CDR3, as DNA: TGCAGTTGGACAGGGACATCCAATCAGCCCCAGCATTTT. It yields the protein CSWTGTSNQPQHF.

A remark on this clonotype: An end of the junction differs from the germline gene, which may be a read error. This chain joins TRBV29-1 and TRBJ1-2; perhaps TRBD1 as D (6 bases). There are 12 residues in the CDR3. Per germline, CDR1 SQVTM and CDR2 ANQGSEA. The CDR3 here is CSVGGGGYGHTF. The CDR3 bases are TGCAGCGTTGGGGGGGGCGGCTATGGCCACACCTTC.

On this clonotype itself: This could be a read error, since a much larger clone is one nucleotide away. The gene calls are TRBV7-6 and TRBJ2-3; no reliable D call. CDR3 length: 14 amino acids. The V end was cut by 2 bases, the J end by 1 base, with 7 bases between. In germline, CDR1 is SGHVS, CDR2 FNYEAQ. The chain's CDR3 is CASSLKVGTDTQYF. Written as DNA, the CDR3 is TGTGCCAGCAGCTTAAAAGTTGGCACAGATACGCAGTATTTT.

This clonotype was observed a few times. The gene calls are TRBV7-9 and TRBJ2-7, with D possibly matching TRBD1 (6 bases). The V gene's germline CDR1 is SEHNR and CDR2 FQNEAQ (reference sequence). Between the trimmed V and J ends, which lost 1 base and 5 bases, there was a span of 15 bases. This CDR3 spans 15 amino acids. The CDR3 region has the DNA TGTGCCAGCAGCTTAGATGGGGACATGTACGACGAGCAGTACTTC. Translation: CASSLDGDMYDEQYF.

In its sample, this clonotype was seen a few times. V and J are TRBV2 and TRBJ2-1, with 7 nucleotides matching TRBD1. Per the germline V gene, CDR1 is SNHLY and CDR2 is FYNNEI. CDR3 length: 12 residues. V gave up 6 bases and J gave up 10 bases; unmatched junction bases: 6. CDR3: CASRGDSEEQFF. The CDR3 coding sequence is TGTGCCAGCAGGGGGGACAGTGAGGAGCAGTTCTTC.

The CDR3 is CASSIQGSPLHF. CDR3 DNA: TGTGCCAGCAGCATACAGGGATCGCCCCTCCACTTT. This chain connects TRBV12-3 or TRBV12-4 to TRBJ1-6, with a possible D match to TRBD1 (6 bases). Trimming shortened V by 6 bases and J by 13 bases, and 13 bases separated the two germline ends. The CDR3 covers 12 residues.

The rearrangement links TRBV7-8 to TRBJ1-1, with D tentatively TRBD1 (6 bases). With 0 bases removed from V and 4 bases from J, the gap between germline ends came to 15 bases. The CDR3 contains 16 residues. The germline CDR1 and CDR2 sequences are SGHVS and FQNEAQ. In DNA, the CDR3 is TGTGCCAGCAGCTTAGCGTCGGAAGGGGGGAGCACTGAAGCTTTCTTT. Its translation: CASSLASEGGSTEAFF.

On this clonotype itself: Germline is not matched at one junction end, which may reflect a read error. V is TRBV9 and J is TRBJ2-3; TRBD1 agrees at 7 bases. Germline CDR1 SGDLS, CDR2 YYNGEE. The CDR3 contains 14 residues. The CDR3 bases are TGTGCCAGCAGCGTAGAGGGGGCAACAGGTACGCAGTATTTT. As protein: CASSVEGATGTQYF.

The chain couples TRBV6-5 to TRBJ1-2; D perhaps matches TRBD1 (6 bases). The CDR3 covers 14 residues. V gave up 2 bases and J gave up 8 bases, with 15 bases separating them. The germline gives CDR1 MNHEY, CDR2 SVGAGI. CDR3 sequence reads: CASSYKGEVGGYTF. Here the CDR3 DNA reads TGTGCCAGCAGTTACAAGGGGGAGGTAGGAGGCTACACCTTC.

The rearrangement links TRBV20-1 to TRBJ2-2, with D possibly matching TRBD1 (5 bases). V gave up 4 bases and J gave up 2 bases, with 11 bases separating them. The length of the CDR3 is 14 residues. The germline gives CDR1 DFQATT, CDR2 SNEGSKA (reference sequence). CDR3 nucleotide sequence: TGCAGTGCTATAAGCAGGGAAAACACCGGGGAGCTGTTTTTT. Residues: CSAISRENTGELFF.

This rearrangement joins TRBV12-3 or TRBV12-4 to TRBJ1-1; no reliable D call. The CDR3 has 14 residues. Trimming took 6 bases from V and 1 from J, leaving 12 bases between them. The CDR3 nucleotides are TGTGCCAGCAGACCTCTGGGCCCGAACACTGAAGCTTTCTTT. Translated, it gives CASRPLGPNTEAFF.

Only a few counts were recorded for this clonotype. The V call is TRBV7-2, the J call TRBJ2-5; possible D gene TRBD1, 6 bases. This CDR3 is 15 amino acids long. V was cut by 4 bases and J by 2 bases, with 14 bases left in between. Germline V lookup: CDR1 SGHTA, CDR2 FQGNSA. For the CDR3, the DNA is TGTGCCAGCAGCTCCGGGGACGGACAGCAAGAGACCCAGTACTTC. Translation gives CASSSGDGQQETQYF.

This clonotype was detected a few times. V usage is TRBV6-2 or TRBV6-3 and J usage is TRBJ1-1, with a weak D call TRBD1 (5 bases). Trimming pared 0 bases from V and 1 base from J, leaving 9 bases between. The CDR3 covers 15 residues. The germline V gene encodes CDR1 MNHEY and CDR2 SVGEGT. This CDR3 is CASSYSGRTNTEAFF. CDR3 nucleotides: TGTGCCAGCAGTTACTCGGGGCGGACGAACACTGAAGCTTTCTTT.

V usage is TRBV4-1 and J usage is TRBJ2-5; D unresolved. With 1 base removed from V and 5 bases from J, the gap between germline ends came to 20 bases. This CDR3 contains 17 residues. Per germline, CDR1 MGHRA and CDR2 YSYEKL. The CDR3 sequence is CASSQVYRNSPKETQYF. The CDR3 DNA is TGCGCCAGCAGCCAAGTATACCGCAACAGCCCGAAGGAGACCCAGTACTTC.